Listed below are T cell receptor beta chains from one sample, sequenced in a study of blood T cells in healthy people across ages. In TCRdb, the 5' RACE reads were re-called with MiXCR into one record per CDR3 protein. The data hold approximately 2,000,000 distinct CDR3 sequences, with roughly two fifths observed a single time. Sequenced: blood. All receptors derive from a human donor in good health. Both conserved end residues are part of each CDR3. A D gene is named only where the DNA matches it firmly. Clone size is stated in some rows and not others, as once, few, many or a class when expanded.

j_call: TRBJ1-2
d_call: -
v_call: TRBV5-1
clone_size: -
cdr3_nt: TGCGCCAGCAGCTTGGCTTTGCGGACTAACTGTGGCTACACCTTC
cdr3_aa: CASSLALRTNCGYTF

j_call: TRBJ1-4
d_call: TRBD1
v_call: TRBV7-8
clone_size: -
cdr3_nt: TGTGCCAGCAGCTCCCGGGACAGGAATGAAAAACTGTTTTTT
cdr3_aa: CASSSRDRNEKLFF

j_call: TRBJ2-3
d_call: -
v_call: TRBV12-3/TRBV12-4
clone_size: -
cdr3_nt: TGTGCCAGCAGTTCAACTAGAGGATATACGCAGTATTTT
cdr3_aa: CASSSTRGYTQYF

j_call: TRBJ2-3
d_call: -
v_call: TRBV20-1
clone_size: -
cdr3_nt: TGCAGTGCAACGGATACAGATACGCAGTATTTT
cdr3_aa: CSATDTDTQYF

j_call: TRBJ2-2
d_call: -
v_call: TRBV10-3
clone_size: few
cdr3_nt: TGTGCCATCGGAGCCCTACAAAACACCGGGGAGCTGTTTTTT
cdr3_aa: CAIGALQNTGELFF

j_call: TRBJ1-1
d_call: -
v_call: TRBV12-3/TRBV12-4
clone_size: few
cdr3_nt: TGTGCCAGCACCAAGACGGGGGGGAGGGACACTGAAGCTTTCTTT
cdr3_aa: CASTKTGGRDTEAFF

j_call: TRBJ1-1
d_call: -
v_call: TRBV7-3
clone_size: -
cdr3_nt: TGTGCCAGCAGCTTAGATGGAACTAGAGGCACTGAAGCTTTCTTT
cdr3_aa: CASSLDGTRGTEAFF

j_call: TRBJ2-5
d_call: -
v_call: TRBV5-1
clone_size: few
cdr3_nt: TGCGCCAGCAGCTTGGCGTTAGCGGCTTTCCAAGAGACCCAGTACTTC
cdr3_aa: CASSLALAAFQETQYF

j_call: TRBJ2-7
d_call: -
v_call: TRBV14
clone_size: few
cdr3_nt: TGTGCCAGCAGCCAAGACGAACGGGGTCTCTACGAGCAGTACTTC
cdr3_aa: CASSQDERGLYEQYF

j_call: TRBJ1-1
d_call: -
v_call: TRBV28
clone_size: -
cdr3_nt: TGTGCCAGCAGTCCATCAACTACGAACACTGAAGCTTTCTTT
cdr3_aa: CASSPSTTNTEAFF

j_call: TRBJ1-2
d_call: -
v_call: TRBV3-1
clone_size: -
cdr3_nt: TGCGCCAGCAGCCAAGATCCTAGGCCCGACTATGGCTACACCTTC
cdr3_aa: CASSQDPRPDYGYTF

j_call: TRBJ2-7
d_call: -
v_call: TRBV2
clone_size: -
cdr3_nt: TGTGCCAGCAAAAGAACTTTCTACGGGCAGTACTTC
cdr3_aa: CASKRTFYGQYF

j_call: TRBJ2-2
d_call: -
v_call: TRBV29-1
clone_size: -
cdr3_nt: TGCAGCGTTGTAGGGGCCGACACCGGGGAGCTGTTTTTT
cdr3_aa: CSVVGADTGELFF

j_call: TRBJ1-6
d_call: TRBD1
v_call: TRBV2
clone_size: many
cdr3_nt: TGTGCCAGCAGTGGACAGGGGAATTCACCCCTCCACTTT
cdr3_aa: CASSGQGNSPLHF

j_call: TRBJ1-5
d_call: -
v_call: TRBV28
clone_size: few
cdr3_nt: TGTGCCAGCAGTCCCCCCGAGGGGCAGGATGATCAGCCCCAGCATTTT
cdr3_aa: CASSPPEGQDDQPQHF

j_call: TRBJ1-5
d_call: TRBD1
v_call: TRBV2
clone_size: -
cdr3_nt: TGTGCCAGCAGCAAGACAGGGGTAAAACTGTCCGATCAGCCCCAGCATTTT
cdr3_aa: CASSKTGVKLSDQPQHF

j_call: TRBJ1-5
d_call: TRBD1
v_call: TRBV12-3/TRBV12-4
clone_size: -
cdr3_nt: TGTGCCAGCAGGAACACAGGGGGCCATAGAAATCAGCCCCAGCATTTT
cdr3_aa: CASRNTGGHRNQPQHF

j_call: TRBJ2-7
d_call: TRBD2
v_call: TRBV10-3
clone_size: -
cdr3_nt: TGTGCCATCAGTGAAACGGGGGGGCTTAACTACGAGCAGTACTTC
cdr3_aa: CAISETGGLNYEQYF

j_call: TRBJ2-5
d_call: TRBD1
v_call: TRBV7-3
clone_size: few
cdr3_nt: TGTGCCAGCAGCGCGACAGGGGGTTGGGTCGAGACCCAGTACTTC
cdr3_aa: CASSATGGWVETQYF

j_call: TRBJ1-5
d_call: -
v_call: TRBV12-3/TRBV12-4
clone_size: -
cdr3_nt: TGTGCCAGCAGCCGACAGGCCAATCAGCCCCAGCATTTT
cdr3_aa: CASSRQANQPQHF

j_call: TRBJ2-4
d_call: -
v_call: TRBV2
clone_size: few
cdr3_nt: TGTGCCAGCAAAATGACAGAGGGGGAAAACATTCAGTACTTC
cdr3_aa: CASKMTEGENIQYF

j_call: TRBJ1-1
d_call: -
v_call: TRBV2
clone_size: few
cdr3_nt: TGTGCCAGCAGACAGGAGATGAACACTGGAGCTTTCTTT
cdr3_aa: CASRQEMNTGAFF

j_call: TRBJ1-2
d_call: -
v_call: TRBV12-3/TRBV12-4
clone_size: few
cdr3_nt: TGTGCCAGCAGTTTGAGAGGCCTGCTAGACAACTATGGCTACACCTTC
cdr3_aa: CASSLRGLLDNYGYTF

j_call: TRBJ1-4
d_call: TRBD1
v_call: TRBV20-1
clone_size: few
cdr3_nt: TGCAGTGCTAGGACAGGGATGGGAAAACTGTTTTTT
cdr3_aa: CSARTGMGKLFF

j_call: TRBJ2-1
d_call: -
v_call: TRBV20-1
clone_size: -
cdr3_nt: TGCAGTGCTCTTAATTACCAGGGAAGCTCCTACAATGAGCAGTTCTTC
cdr3_aa: CSALNYQGSSYNEQFF

j_call: TRBJ2-3
d_call: TRBD2
v_call: TRBV5-1
clone_size: -
cdr3_nt: TGCGCCAGCAGCGGGGGGACTAGCGGACGGAGCACAGATACGCAGTATTTT
cdr3_aa: CASSGGTSGRSTDTQYF

j_call: TRBJ2-7
d_call: TRBD1
v_call: TRBV7-2
clone_size: few
cdr3_nt: TGTGTCAGCAGCTCCCGGGACAGGGGAACCTACGAGCAGTACTTC
cdr3_aa: CVSSSRDRGTYEQYF

j_call: TRBJ2-7
d_call: TRBD2
v_call: TRBV9
clone_size: few
cdr3_nt: TGTGCCAGCAGCGTAGCTCCTAGCGGGGGACCCTACGAGCAGTACTTC
cdr3_aa: CASSVAPSGGPYEQYF

j_call: TRBJ2-5
d_call: -
v_call: TRBV7-9
clone_size: few
cdr3_nt: TGTCCCAGCAGCCCCGAGGGGGGAGTGGAGCAGTACTTC
cdr3_aa: CPSSPEGGVEQYF

j_call: TRBJ2-1
d_call: TRBD2
v_call: TRBV12-3/TRBV12-4
clone_size: few
cdr3_nt: TGTGCCAGCAGTTTGACACAAGGGAGGGGATACAATGAGCAGTTCTTC
cdr3_aa: CASSLTQGRGYNEQFF

j_call: TRBJ2-3
d_call: TRBD2
v_call: TRBV12-5
clone_size: -
cdr3_nt: TGTGCTAGTGCCCGCGGGGGGGCTGGCACAGATACGCAGTATTTT
cdr3_aa: CASARGGAGTDTQYF

j_call: TRBJ1-1
d_call: -
v_call: TRBV4-3
clone_size: few
cdr3_nt: TGCGCCAGCAGCCAAGAGGTGCGGGGGGGGTACACTGAAGCTTTCTTT
cdr3_aa: CASSQEVRGGYTEAFF

j_call: TRBJ2-5
d_call: -
v_call: TRBV6-2/TRBV6-3
clone_size: once
cdr3_nt: TGTGCCAGCAGTTACTCTTATGTAGGGGCGCAGTACTTC
cdr3_aa: CASSYSYVGAQYF